This T cell receptor (beta chain) was retrieved from a study of blood T cell repertoires in COVID-19. In the study overall: Sites across the United States, Italy and Spain contributed samples from acute and convalescent COVID-19.

The V gene's germline CDR1 is SGHTA and CDR2 FQGNSA. With V trimmed by 1 base and J by 6 bases, 6 bases remained unmatched. This CDR3 is 16 amino acids long. Authors' processing steps: Estimates of nucleated cell counts were drawn from the amplification of reference gene primers. Generated by immunoSEQ multiplex PCR, the TCRdb table keeps only in-frame clones and is missing some. V and J calls plus clone size are reproduced from that table; the DNA served to infer D and trimming. The data show roughly 82,000 clones, roughly 86% seen once. The rearrangement joins TRBV7-2 to TRBJ1-5; 10 bases align to TRBD1. Sequencing was carried out using peripheral blood. This receptor was identified in a man in his 60s with acute or convalescent COVID-19. The CDR3: CASSLVSTGGGQPQHF. In nucleotides, the CDR3 is TGTGCCAGCAGCTTAGTATCGACAGGGGGCGGTCAGCCCCAGCATTTT.